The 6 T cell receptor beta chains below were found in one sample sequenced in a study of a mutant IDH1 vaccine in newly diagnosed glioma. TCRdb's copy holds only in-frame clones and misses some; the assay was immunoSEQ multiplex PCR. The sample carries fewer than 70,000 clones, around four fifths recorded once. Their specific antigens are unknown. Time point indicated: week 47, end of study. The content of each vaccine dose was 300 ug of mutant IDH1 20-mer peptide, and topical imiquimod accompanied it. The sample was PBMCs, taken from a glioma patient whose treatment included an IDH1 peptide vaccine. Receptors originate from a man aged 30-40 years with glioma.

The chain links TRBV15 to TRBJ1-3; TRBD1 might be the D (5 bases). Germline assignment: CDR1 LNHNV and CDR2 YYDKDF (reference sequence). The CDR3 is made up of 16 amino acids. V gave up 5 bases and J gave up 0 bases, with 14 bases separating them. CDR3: CATSLGHRTSGNTIYF. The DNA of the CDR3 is TGTGCCACCAGCCTCGGACACAGGACCTCTGGAAACACCATATATTTT. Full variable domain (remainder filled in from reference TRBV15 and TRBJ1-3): DAMVIQNPRYQVTQFGKPVTLSCSQTLNHNVMYWYQQKSSQAPKLLFHYYDKDFNNEADTPDNFQSRRPNTSFCFLDIRSPGLGDTAMYLCATSLGHRTSGNTIYFGEGSWLTVV.

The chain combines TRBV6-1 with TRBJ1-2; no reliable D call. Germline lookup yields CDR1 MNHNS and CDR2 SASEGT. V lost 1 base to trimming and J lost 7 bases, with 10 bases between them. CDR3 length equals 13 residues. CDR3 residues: CASSEVGRAGYTF. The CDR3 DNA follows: TGTGCCAGCAGTGAAGTTGGTAGGGCTGGCTACACCTTC.

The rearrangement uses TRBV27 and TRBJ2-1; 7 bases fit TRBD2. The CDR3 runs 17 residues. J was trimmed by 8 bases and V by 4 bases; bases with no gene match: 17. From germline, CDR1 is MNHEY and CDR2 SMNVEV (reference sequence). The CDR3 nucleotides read TGTGCCAGCAGTTGGGATCTAACTAGCGCGGGGAAGGATGAGCAGTTCTTC. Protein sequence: CASSWDLTSAGKDEQFF.

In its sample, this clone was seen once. The CDR3 bases are TGTGCCAGCAGCGTAGGGGCAGGGGGCGCCGACACCGGGGAGCTGTTTTTT. This translates into CASSVGAGGADTGELFF. V is TRBV9 and J is TRBJ2-2; 8 bases are shared with TRBD1. Germline-derived CDR1 and CDR2 are SGDLS and YYNGEE. The V and J ends lost 0 bases and 3 bases, in that order; junction bases with no gene match: 7. There are 17 residues in the CDR3. Supplemented by reference TRBV9 and TRBJ2-2, the full variable domain reads DSGVTQTPKHLITATGQRVTLRCSPRSGDLSVYWYQQSLDQGLQFLIQYYNGEERAKGNILERFSAQQFPDLHSELNLSSLELGDSALYFCASSVGAGGADTGELFFGEGSRLTVL.

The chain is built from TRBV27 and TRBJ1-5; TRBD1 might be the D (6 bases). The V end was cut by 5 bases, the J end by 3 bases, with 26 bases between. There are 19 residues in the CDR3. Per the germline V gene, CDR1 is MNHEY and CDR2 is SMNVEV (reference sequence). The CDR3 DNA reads TGTGCCAGCAGTCCTCTTCGGGGGCAGCCTACGAGAGTCAATCAGCCCCAGCATTTT. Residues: CASSPLRGQPTRVNQPQHF.

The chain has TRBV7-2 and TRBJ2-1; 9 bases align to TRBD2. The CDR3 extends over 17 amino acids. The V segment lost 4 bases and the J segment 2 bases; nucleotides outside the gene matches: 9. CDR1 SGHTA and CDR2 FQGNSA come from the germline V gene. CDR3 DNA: TGTGCCAGCAGCTCCGCGAGCGGGGGGTATACCTACAATGAGCAGTTCTTC. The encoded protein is CASSSASGGYTYNEQFF.